In its sample, the clone carrying this T cell receptor (beta chain) was seen a few times. Its antigen is currently unknown. This sample is drawn from a study of T cells after yellow fever vaccination. Findings and limits, study-wide: Subsequent to the booster, the majority of primary-vaccination clones reappeared (around 95% CD4, more than 70% CD8).

Conversion of TCR transcripts into cDNA relied on 5'RACE template switching, which added a universal primer site and UMIs. TCRdb processed the 5' RACE reads anew with MiXCR; each CDR3 protein has one entry. The data show about 73,000 distinct CDR3 sequences, just under 8% seen once. This receptor was identified in a man in his thirties or forties who received the YFV17D yellow fever vaccine. The starting material was CD8+ T cells sorted from PBMCs, obtained on the day of the yellow fever booster vaccination.

CDR3 residues: CASTRTSPYNEQFF. The CDR3 DNA sequence: TGTGCCAGCACAAGGACTAGCCCCTACAATGAGCAGTTCTTC. V is TRBV6-2 or TRBV6-3 and J is TRBJ2-1; 8 bases match TRBD2. V shed 7 bases and J 2 bases; nucleotides not matched to a gene: 4. This CDR3 comprises 14 residues. CDR1 is MNHEY, CDR2 SVGEGT, per germline.